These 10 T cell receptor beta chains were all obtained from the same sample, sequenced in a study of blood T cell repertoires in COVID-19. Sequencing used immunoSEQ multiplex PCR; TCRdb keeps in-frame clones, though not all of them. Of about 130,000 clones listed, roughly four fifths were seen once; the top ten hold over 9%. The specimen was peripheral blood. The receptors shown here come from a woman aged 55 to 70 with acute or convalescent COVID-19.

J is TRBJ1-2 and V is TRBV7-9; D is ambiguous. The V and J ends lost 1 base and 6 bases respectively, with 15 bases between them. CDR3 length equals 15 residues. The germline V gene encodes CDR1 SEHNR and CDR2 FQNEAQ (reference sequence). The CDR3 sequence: CASSLDNRKAHGYTF. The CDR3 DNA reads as TGTGCCAGCAGCTTAGATAACAGAAAGGCGCATGGCTACACCTTC. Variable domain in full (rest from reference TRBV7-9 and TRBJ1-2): DTGVSQNPRHKITKRGQNVTFRCDPISEHNRLYWYRQTLGQGPEFLTYFQNEAQLEKSRLLSDRFSAERPKGSFSTLEIQRTEQGDSAMYLCASSLDNRKAHGYTFGSGTRLTVV.

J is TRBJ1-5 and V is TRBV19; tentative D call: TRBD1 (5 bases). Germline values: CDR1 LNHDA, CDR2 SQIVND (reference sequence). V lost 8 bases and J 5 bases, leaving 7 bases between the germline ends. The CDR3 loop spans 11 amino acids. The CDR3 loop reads CASGGDQPQHF. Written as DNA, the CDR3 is TGTGCCAGTGGGGGGGATCAGCCCCAGCATTTT. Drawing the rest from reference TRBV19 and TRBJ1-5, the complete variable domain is DGGITQSPKYLFRKEGQNVTLSCEQNLNHDAMYWYRQDPGQGLRLIYYSQIVNDFQKGDIAEGYSVSREKKESFPLTVTSAQKNPTAFYLCASGGDQPQHFGDGTRLSIL.

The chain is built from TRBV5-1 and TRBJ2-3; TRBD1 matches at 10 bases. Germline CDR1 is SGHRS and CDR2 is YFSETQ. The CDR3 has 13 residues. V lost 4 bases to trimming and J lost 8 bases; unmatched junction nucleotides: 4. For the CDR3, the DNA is TGCGCCAGCAGCCCGGACAGGGGGTCTACGCAGTATTTT. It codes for CASSPDRGSTQYF.

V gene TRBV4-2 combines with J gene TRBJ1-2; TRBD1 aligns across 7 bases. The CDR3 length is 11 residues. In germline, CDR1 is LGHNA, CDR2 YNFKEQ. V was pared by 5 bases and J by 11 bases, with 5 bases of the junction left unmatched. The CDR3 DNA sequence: TGTGCCAGCAGCAAAGGACAGGAGTACACCTTC. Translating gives CASSKGQEYTF.

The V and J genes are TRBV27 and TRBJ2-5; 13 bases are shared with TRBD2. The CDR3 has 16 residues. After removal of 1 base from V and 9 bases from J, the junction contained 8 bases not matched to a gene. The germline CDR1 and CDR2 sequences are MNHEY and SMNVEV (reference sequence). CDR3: CASSLYWTSGGMAQYF. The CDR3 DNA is TGTGCCAGCAGTTTATACTGGACTAGCGGGGGTATGGCCCAGTACTTC.

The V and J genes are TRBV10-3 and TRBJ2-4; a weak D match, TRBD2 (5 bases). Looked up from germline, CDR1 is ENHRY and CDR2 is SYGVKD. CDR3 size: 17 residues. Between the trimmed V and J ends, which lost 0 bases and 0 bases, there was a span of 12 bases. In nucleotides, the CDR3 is TGTGCCATCAGTGAGTCAGAGGGCAGGCTAGCCAAAAACATTCAGTACTTC. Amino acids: CAISESEGRLAKNIQYF.

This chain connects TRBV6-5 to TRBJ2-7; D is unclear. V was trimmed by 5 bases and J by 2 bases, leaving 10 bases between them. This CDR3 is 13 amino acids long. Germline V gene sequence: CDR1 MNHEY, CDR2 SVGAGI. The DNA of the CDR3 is TGTGCCAGCAGTCCTTATCTTACCTACGAGCAGTACGTC. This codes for CASSPYLTYEQYV.

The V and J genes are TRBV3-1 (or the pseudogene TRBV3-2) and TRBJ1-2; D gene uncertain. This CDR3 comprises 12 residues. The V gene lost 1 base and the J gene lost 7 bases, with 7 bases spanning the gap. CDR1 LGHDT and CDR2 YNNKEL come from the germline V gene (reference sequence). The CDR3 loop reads CASSQVLGGYTF. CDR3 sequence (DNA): TGTGCCAGCAGCCAAGTTCTAGGTGGCTACACCTTC.

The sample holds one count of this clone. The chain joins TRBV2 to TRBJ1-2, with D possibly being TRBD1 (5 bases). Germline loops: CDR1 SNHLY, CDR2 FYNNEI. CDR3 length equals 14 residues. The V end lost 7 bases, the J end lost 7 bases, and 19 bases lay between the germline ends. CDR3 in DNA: TGTGCCAGCATATACAACCCGGGGGGATCTGGCTACACCTTC. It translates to CASIYNPGGSGYTF.

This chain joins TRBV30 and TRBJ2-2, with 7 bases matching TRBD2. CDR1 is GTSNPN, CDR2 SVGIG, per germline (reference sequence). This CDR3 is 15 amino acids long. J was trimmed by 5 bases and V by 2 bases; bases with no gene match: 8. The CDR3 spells CAWSNAGGMTGELFF. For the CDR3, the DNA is TGTGCCTGGAGTAACGCCGGGGGGATGACCGGGGAGCTGTTTTTT.